These 29 T cell receptor beta chains were sequenced from one sample in a study of metastatic and nonmetastatic thyroid tumors. All patients were treatment-naive before thyroid surgery. TCRdb re-called the PCR reads with MiXCR. The sample includes approximately 28,000 clones, 16% seen only once; the top ten take under 7.5%. The sequenced sample consisted of blood. The receptors here all came from a male donor with papillary thyroid cancer or a benign thyroid nodule (not recorded which). Some clones in this sample may be carry-over from other donors' samples.

The rearrangement uses TRBV28 and TRBJ2-7, with 11 positions matching TRBD2. The CDR3 runs 16 residues. The V and J ends lost 3 bases and 4 bases, in that order; junction bases with no gene match: 8. Germline CDR1 is MDHEN and CDR2 is SYDVKM. The CDR3 DNA reads as TGTGCCAGCAGTTTTGGCGGACTAGCGGGCGCATACGAGCAGTACTTC. This gives the protein CASSFGGLAGAYEQYF.

In regard to this clone: Germline is not matched at one junction end, which may reflect a read error. V usage is TRBV7-9 and J usage is TRBJ2-7, with 7 bases that match TRBD1. The length of the CDR3 is 13 residues. Germline V gives CDR1 SEHNR, CDR2 FQNEAQ (reference sequence). CDR3 protein: CATLTGKSYGQYF. The CDR3 DNA follows: TGTGCCACCCTGACAGGGAAATCCTACGGGCAGTACTTC.

The chain combines TRBV20-1 with TRBJ2-1; 8 bases map to TRBD2. The CDR3 runs to 15 residues. CDR1 and CDR2 (germline): DFQATT, SNEGSKA (reference sequence). The V and J ends lost 1 base and 4 bases, in that order; junction bases with no gene match: 6. The CDR3 DNA reads TGCAGTGCTAGAGTAAACGGGAGGGATTACAATGAGCAGTTCTTC. Its protein product is CSARVNGRDYNEQFF.

In this sample, this clone turned up a few times. V usage is TRBV27 and J usage is TRBJ2-1; D is perhaps TRBD2 (5 bases). V was pared by 4 bases and J by 9 bases, with 10 bases between. Per the germline V gene, CDR1 is MNHEY and CDR2 is SMNVEV (reference sequence). This CDR3 contains 12 residues. In nucleotides, the CDR3 is TGTGCCAGCAGTTCGGGGTGGCGTGAGCAGTTCTTC. This sequence encodes CASSSGWREQFF.

By share, this clone ranks as medium-sized (0.01 to 0.1%). This chain uses TRBV6-1 with TRBJ2-5; no reliable D call. The CDR3 is 12 amino acids. V was pared by 6 bases and J by 5 bases, with 10 bases between. Looked up from germline, CDR1 is MNHNS and CDR2 is SASEGT. The CDR3 here is CASSLRGETQYF. CDR3 nucleotides: TGTGCCAGCAGCCTGCGTGGGGAGACCCAGTACTTC.

In this sample, this clone turned up many times. This rearrangement joins TRBV24-1 to TRBJ2-7; 8 bases fit TRBD1. The CDR3 loop spans 17 amino acids. Germline CDR1 and CDR2: KGHDR and SFDVKD. Trimming took 3 bases from V and 3 from J; bases not matched to a gene: 12. The CDR3 nucleotides read TGTGCCACCAGTGATGGACCTAGGACAGGGATACACTACGAGCAGTACTTC. Translated: CATSDGPRTGIHYEQYF.

This clone was seen repeatedly, ten times or more. The chain recombines TRBV10-3 with TRBJ2-1; possibly TRBD1 for D (5 bases). CDR1 is ENHRY, CDR2 SYGVKD, per germline. The length of the CDR3 is 12 residues. Trimming shortened V by 5 bases and J by 6 bases, and 8 bases separated the two germline ends. The chain's CDR3 is CAISPRANEQFF. CDR3 sequence (DNA): TGTGCCATCAGTCCCAGGGCCAATGAGCAGTTCTTC.

This clone was counted ten times or more. The chain is built from TRBV5-8 and TRBJ2-2; TRBD1 agrees at 12 bases. Germline V gene data show CDR1 as SGHTS and CDR2 as YDEGEE. Trimming took 5 bases from V and 7 from J; bases not matched to a gene: 9. The CDR3 spans 16 residues. In DNA form, the CDR3 reads TGTGCCAGCAGTAGGGACAGGGGGCGCCAAGACGGGGAGCTGTTTTTT. This gives the protein CASSRDRGRQDGELFF.

This clone has ten or more counts. The chain carries TRBV11-1 and TRBJ2-1; 10 bases align to TRBD2. The CDR3 runs to 16 residues. Germline V lookup: CDR1 SGHAT, CDR2 FQDESV (reference sequence). V lost 6 bases, J lost 7 bases, and 12 bases stayed unmatched. The CDR3 bases are TGTGCCAGCAGAGAGAGTAGCGGGAGGACTAGTAATGAGCAGTTCTTC. Residues: CASRESSGRTSNEQFF.

This clone was counted between two and nine times. The junction differs from germline at one of its ends, possibly a read error. CDR3 sequence: CASRLSGTSGRVF. The CDR3 bases are TGTGCCAGCAGACTGTCCGGGACTAGCGGGAGGGTATTC. The chain is built from TRBV28 and TRBJ2-7; TRBD2 aligns across 16 bases. Germline V gene lookup returns CDR1 MDHEN and CDR2 SYDVKM. The CDR3 has 13 amino acids.

This clone is classed as large. This sequence joins TRBV6-2 or TRBV6-3 and TRBJ2-3; D is ambiguous. Per the germline V gene, CDR1 is MNHEY and CDR2 is SVGEGT. The CDR3 is 16 residues long. The V and J ends lost 5 bases and 2 bases respectively, with 17 bases between them. The CDR3 DNA follows: TGTGCCAGCAGTAACGTAAGTGGCTTCCACACAGATACGCAGTATTTT. It specifies CASSNVSGFHTDTQYF.

This clone was observed many times. The CDR3: CASSQLSGATGELFF. The CDR3 region has the DNA TGTGCCAGCAGCCAACTCAGTGGAGCCACCGGGGAGCTGTTTTTT. This sequence joins TRBV3-1 and TRBJ2-2; D not resolved. The CDR3 sequence is 15 residues long. The V gene's germline CDR1 is LGHDT and CDR2 YNNKEL (reference sequence). With 2 bases removed from V and 4 bases from J, the gap between germline ends came to 11 bases.

As for this clone: Germline and junction disagree at one end, which may indicate a read error. This chain connects TRBV5-1 to TRBJ2-7; 7 positions agree with TRBD2. Germline CDR1 SGHRS, CDR2 YFSETQ. The CDR3 loop spans 16 amino acids. CDR3 nucleotides: TGTGCCAGCAGCGTTCTGACTAGCTGGAGGGCCAAAGAGCAGTACTTC. Protein product: CASSVLTSWRAKEQYF.

This clone has ten or more counts. The V gene is TRBV5-1, the J gene TRBJ1-1; D gene unclear. The germline V and J ends were trimmed by 0 bases and 5 bases, with 2 bases remaining between them. This CDR3 spans 11 amino acids. Germline CDR1 SGHRS, CDR2 YFSETQ. CDR3: CASSLGTEAFF. CDR3 DNA sequence: TGCGCCAGCAGCTTGGGGACTGAAGCTTTCTTT.

This clone was found many times. The chain employs TRBV9 and TRBJ1-6; a possible D gene is TRBD1 (6 bases). Germline-derived CDR1 and CDR2 are SGDLS and YYNGEE. This CDR3 has 15 amino acids. The V and J ends lost 0 bases and 10 bases respectively, with 14 bases between them. The CDR3 DNA is TGTGCCAGCAGCGTAGAGGGGGAACAGTACTCACCCCTCCACTTT. Translation: CASSVEGEQYSPLHF. Together with reference TRBV9 and TRBJ1-6, the CDR3 gives the full variable domain: DSGVTQTPKHLITATGQRVTLRCSPRSGDLSVYWYQQSLDQGLQFLIQYYNGEERAKGNILERFSAQQFPDLHSELNLSSLELGDSALYFCASSVEGEQYSPLHFGNGTRLTVT.

This clone was seen ten or more times. Within the sample, other DNA sequences also encode this same CDR3. J is TRBJ2-3 and V is TRBV6-4; the D gene is possibly TRBD2 (5 bases). CDR1 and CDR2 from the germline V gene are MRHNA and SNTAGT. The CDR3 is 14 amino acids. V was clipped by 0 bases and J by 1 base, with 5 bases between them. CDR3 protein: CASSDSGGTDTQYF. The CDR3 DNA reads as TGTGCCAGCAGTGACTCGGGAGGCACAGATACGCAGTATTTT.

Ten or more counts support this clone. The chain has TRBV27 and TRBJ1-5, with D unresolved. Per germline, CDR1 MNHEY and CDR2 SMNVEV (reference sequence). This CDR3 has 16 residues. Trimming took off 9 bases at V and 1 base at J, with 19 bases between the two ends. This CDR3 reads CASRSLGGGSNQPQHF. CDR3 sequence (DNA): TGTGCCAGTAGATCCCTTGGAGGAGGGAGCAATCAGCCCCAGCATTTT.

Ten or more counts support this clone. The chain combines TRBV4-2 with TRBJ2-3; D perhaps matches TRBD2 (6 bases). CDR1 is LGHNA and CDR2 is YNFKEQ in the germline V gene. CDR3 length equals 14 residues. V gave up 3 bases and J gave up 4 bases, with 11 bases separating them. The CDR3 reads CASSQAGTADTQYF. The CDR3 DNA reads TGTGCCAGCAGCCAGGCCGGGACTGCAGATACGCAGTATTTT.

This clone has a handful of counts. The CDR3 region is CASSCPRDCSQPQYF. Here the CDR3 DNA reads TGTGCCAGCAGCTGTCCCAGGGATTGTAGTCAGCCCCAGTATTTT. This chain links TRBV27 with TRBJ1-5, with D maybe TRBD1 (5 bases). The end of the DNA aligns better with TRBJ2-3, so the J call may be wrong. Germline V gene lookup returns CDR1 MNHEY and CDR2 SMNVEV (reference sequence). The CDR3 runs to 15 residues.

This clone came up many times. V usage is TRBV29-1 and J usage is TRBJ1-2; D is perhaps TRBD1 (6 bases). Looked up from germline, CDR1 is SQVTM and CDR2 is ANQGSEA. This CDR3 comprises 13 residues. V was pared by 2 bases and J by 4 bases, with 11 bases between. CDR3 sequence (DNA): TGCAGCGTTGAACCGGGGGCTGGCTATGGCTACACCTTC. Its translation is CSVEPGAGYGYTF. The full variable domain, in which reference TRBV29-1 and TRBJ1-2 provide the parts outside the CDR3, is SAVISQKPSRDICQRGTSLTIQCQVDSQVTMMFWYRQQPGQSLTLIATANQGSEATYESGFVIDKFPISRPNLTFSTLTVSNMSPEDSSIYLCSVEPGAGYGYTFGSGTRLTVV.

This clone was recorded at least ten times. For the CDR3, the DNA is TGTGCCAGCAGACCTTCTGGACGCTATGGCTACACCTTC. It codes for CASRPSGRYGYTF. J is TRBJ1-2 and V is TRBV28, with D unclear. Between the trimmed V and J ends, which lost 6 bases and 4 bases, there was a span of 12 bases. Per the germline V gene, CDR1 is MDHEN and CDR2 is SYDVKM. This CDR3 has 13 amino acids.

This clone was observed at least ten times. The chain carries TRBV20-1 and TRBJ2-4, with TRBD1 matching 7 bases. J was trimmed by 6 bases and V by 6 bases; bases with no gene match: 8. The CDR3 is 13 residues long. Germline CDR1 is DFQATT and CDR2 is SNEGSKA (reference sequence). CDR3 protein: CSASRTGLNIQYF. The CDR3 DNA reads TGCAGTGCAAGCAGGACAGGATTAAACATTCAGTACTTC.

This clone was counted between two and nine times. The chain recombines TRBV6-2 or TRBV6-3 with TRBJ2-5; D is tentatively TRBD1 or TRBD2 (5 bases each). This CDR3 is 14 amino acids long. Trimming took off 8 bases at V and 1 base at J, with 14 bases between the two ends. CDR1 MNHEY and CDR2 SVGEGT come from the germline V gene. CDR3 nucleotide sequence: TGTGCCAGCGCCTACCGGGACCCCCAAGAGACCCAGTACTTC. It translates to CASAYRDPQETQYF.

The chain couples TRBV6-1 to TRBJ2-3; TRBD2 aligns across 8 bases. Germline values: CDR1 MNHNS, CDR2 SASEGT. The CDR3 contains 14 residues. Trimming removed 3 bases from V and 4 bases from J; junction bases left unmatched: 3. The CDR3 spells CASSEGLEADTQYF. The CDR3 DNA reads as TGTGCCAGCAGTGAGGGACTAGAGGCAGATACGCAGTATTTT.

This clone was seen a handful of times. In this CDR3 the conserved last residue, phenylalanine or tryptophan, is missing, so a read error is likely. V and J are TRBV28 and TRBJ2-5; 7 bases map to TRBD1. This CDR3 has 14 residues. From germline, CDR1 is MDHEN and CDR2 SYDVKM. The CDR3 is CASTARGQTKTQYS. The CDR3, as DNA: TGTGCCAGCACTGCGAGGGGGCAAACAAAGACACAGTACTCC.

This clone counts as medium-sized. The J gene is TRBJ1-1, the V gene TRBV6-1; no reliable D call. The V end was cut by 1 base, the J end by 1 base, with 10 bases between. The CDR3 totals 15 residues. Germline values: CDR1 MNHNS, CDR2 SASEGT. The CDR3 loop is CASSEGFSTNTEAFF. The DNA of the CDR3 is TGTGCCAGCAGTGAAGGGTTCTCAACGAACACTGAAGCTTTCTTT.

The rearrangement uses TRBV6-1 and TRBJ2-7, with D perhaps being TRBD1 or TRBD2 (5 bases each). V shed 6 bases and J shed 3 bases, with 9 bases lying between them. Germline V gene sequence: CDR1 MNHNS, CDR2 SASEGT. The CDR3 runs to 12 residues. The CDR3: CASRRGLYEQYF. In nucleotides, the CDR3 is TGTGCCAGCAGGAGGGGCCTCTACGAGCAGTACTTC.

This clone is medium-sized by share. The chain employs TRBV10-3 and TRBJ2-7; tentatively, D is TRBD1 or TRBD2 (5 bases each). V gave up 0 bases and J gave up 6 bases, with 21 bases separating them. There are 17 residues in the CDR3. Per germline, CDR1 ENHRY and CDR2 SYGVKD. CDR3 sequence (DNA): TGTGCCATCAGTGAGTCTTTACCGGGACGGGGAAGAGGCGAGCAGTACTTC. It encodes CAISESLPGRGRGEQYF.

By sample share, this clone is medium-sized (0.01 to 0.1%). The rearrangement uses TRBV11-2 and TRBJ2-7, with 10 bases matching TRBD1. The CDR3 is 14 residues long. Per germline, CDR1 SGHAT and CDR2 FQNNGV. After removal of 5 bases from V and 3 bases from J, the junction contained 4 bases not matched to a gene. DNA of the CDR3: TGTGCCAGCAGCAAGGACAGGGGGGGCTACGAGCAGTACTTC. This gives the protein CASSKDRGGYEQYF.